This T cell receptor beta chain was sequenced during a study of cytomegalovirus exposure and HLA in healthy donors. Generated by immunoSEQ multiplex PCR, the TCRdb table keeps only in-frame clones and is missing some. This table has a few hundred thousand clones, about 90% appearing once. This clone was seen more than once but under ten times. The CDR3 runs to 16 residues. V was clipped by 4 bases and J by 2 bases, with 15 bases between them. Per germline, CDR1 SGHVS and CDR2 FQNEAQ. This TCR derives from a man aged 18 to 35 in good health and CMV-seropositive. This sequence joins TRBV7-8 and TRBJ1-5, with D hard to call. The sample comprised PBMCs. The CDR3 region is CASSSSFGRGNQPQHF. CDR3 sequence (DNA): TGTGCCAGCAGCTCCTCCTTCGGAAGAGGCAATCAGCCCCAGCATTTT.